The 16 T cell receptor beta chains presented below share a single source sample, sequenced in a study of blood T cells in healthy people across ages. A second about 7 to 12 cycle PCR used barcoded and J-beta primers. Each CDR3 protein is one row after TCRdb ran MiXCR on the 5' RACE reads. The table includes roughly 900,000 distinct CDR3 sequences, 25% to 30% detected once. Source material: blood. The receptors originated from a woman of 80 years or more in good health.

The chain has TRBV12-3 or TRBV12-4 and TRBJ2-3; no reliable D call. The CDR3 is 12 amino acids. V was pared by 6 bases and J by 3 bases, with 7 bases between. In DNA, the CDR3 is TGTGCCAGCAGAGCCCCAACAGATACGCAGTATTTT. Amino acids: CASRAPTDTQYF.

Note on this clonotype: It may be a read error: a sequence one base away is much more abundant. This sequence joins TRBV25-1 and TRBJ2-7; 10 nucleotides match TRBD2. The J call may be incorrect, as the DNA end agrees better with TRBJ2-5. The CDR3 runs 16 residues. From germline, CDR1 is MGHDK and CDR2 SYGVNS. DNA of the CDR3: TGTGCCAGCAGTTCTCATAGCGGGGGGACCAGAGAGACCCAGTACTTC. Translation gives CASSSHSGGTRETQYF.

This clonotype was seen ten or more times. This chain uses TRBV6-2 or TRBV6-3 with TRBJ2-1, with 13 bases that match TRBD2. This CDR3 contains 16 residues. From germline, CDR1 is MNHEY and CDR2 SVGEGT. Unmatched junction bases numbered 10, after V lost 2 bases and J lost 12 bases. This chain's CDR3 is CASSYPGTSGAALQFF. CDR3 coding DNA: TGTGCCAGCAGTTACCCCGGGACTAGCGGGGCGGCACTGCAGTTCTTC.

This clonotype was recorded many times. The chain couples TRBV6-1 to TRBJ1-5; 8 nucleotides match TRBD1. V shed 10 bases and J 2 bases; nucleotides not matched to a gene: 10. The germline CDR1 and CDR2 sequences are MNHNS and SASEGT. CDR3 length: 15 residues. For the CDR3, the DNA is TGTGCCACCGGTGACGGACAGGGCGGCAATCAGCCCCAGCATTTT. This translates into CATGDGQGGNQPQHF.

In its sample, this clonotype was seen many times. The chain links TRBV7-2 to TRBJ1-5, with D possibly matching TRBD1 (5 bases). Germline V gene sequence: CDR1 SGHTA, CDR2 FQGNSA. This CDR3 has 15 residues. Trimming pared 3 bases from V and 0 bases from J, leaving 9 bases between. CDR3 protein: CASSFDRTSNQPQHF. The CDR3 DNA follows: TGTGCCAGCAGCTTTGACAGAACTAGCAATCAGCCCCAGCATTTT.

With respect to this clonotype: Compared with germline, one end of the junction differs, possibly owing to a read error. The chain employs TRBV5-1 and TRBJ1-2; a possible D gene is TRBD1 (5 bases). CDR1 is SGHRS and CDR2 is YFSETQ in the germline V gene. The CDR3 has 11 residues. In nucleotides, the CDR3 is TGCGCCAGCGGCTTCCAGGGTGGCTGCACCTTC. This sequence encodes CASGFQGGCTF.

The rearrangement links TRBV7-9 to TRBJ1-2, with D possibly being TRBD1 (6 bases). The germline V gene has CDR1 SEHNR and CDR2 FQNEAQ (reference sequence). The CDR3 is 14 residues long. Trimming took 5 bases from V and 8 from J, leaving 18 bases between them. This CDR3 reads CASSPQGNTKGYTF. The CDR3 bases are TGTGCCAGCAGCCCGCAGGGGAATACTAAAGGCTACACCTTC.

This clonotype was recorded a few times. One base away lies a much larger clone, so this may be a sequencing read error. The gene calls are TRBV12-3 or TRBV12-4 and TRBJ2-7; D possibly corresponds to TRBD1 (6 bases). The V and J ends lost 5 bases and 7 bases respectively, with 15 bases between them. This CDR3 is 13 amino acids long. This CDR3 reads CASSGGQYNEQYF. The CDR3 DNA is TGTGCCAGCAGTGGGGGACAATACAATGAGCAGTACTTC.

There are many counts of this clonotype. V is TRBV12-3 or TRBV12-4 and J is TRBJ1-2; D uncertain. This CDR3 contains 15 residues. Trimming shortened V by 5 bases and J by 9 bases, and 22 bases separated the two germline ends. The CDR3 sequence: CASSPYLDGLVSYTF. The CDR3, as DNA: TGTGCCAGCAGTCCCTATCTGGACGGACTCGTTAGCTACACCTTC.

This clonotype was seen ten or more times. The J gene is TRBJ1-6, the V gene TRBV10-3; no reliable D call. Germline loops: CDR1 ENHRY, CDR2 SYGVKD. The CDR3 spans 14 residues. Trimming stripped 6 bases from V and 11 bases from J, with 17 bases between. CDR3 region: CAISPSEQAAPLHF. The CDR3 region has the DNA TGTGCCATCAGCCCTTCCGAGCAGGCTGCACCCCTCCACTTT.

Remarks on this clonotype: This clone may be a read error of a much larger clone one base away. J is TRBJ2-7 and V is TRBV24-1, with D possibly being TRBD1 (6 bases). The V end lost 10 bases, the J end lost 7 bases, and 22 bases lay between the germline ends. The CDR3 has 14 residues. CDR1 and CDR2 (germline): KGHDR, SFDVKD. CDR3 protein: CATGRAGVYNEQYF. DNA of the CDR3: TGTGCCACTGGAAGGGCAGGGGTCTACAATGAGCAGTACTTC.

The chain couples TRBV5-1 to TRBJ2-3, with a weak D call TRBD2 (6 bases). Germline V gene sequence: CDR1 SGHRS, CDR2 YFSETQ. V lost 4 bases and J 0 bases, leaving 15 bases between the germline ends. The CDR3 runs to 16 residues. The CDR3 loop is CASSAGLGASTDTQYF. For the CDR3, the DNA is TGCGCCAGCAGCGCGGGACTTGGGGCCAGCACAGATACGCAGTATTTT.

This rearrangement joins TRBV7-2 to TRBJ1-2; D remains unclear. CDR3 size: 15 residues. The germline V and J ends were trimmed by 1 base and 4 bases, with 13 bases remaining between them. The germline V gene has CDR1 SGHTA and CDR2 FQGNSA. CDR3 sequence: CASSLVELVIYGYTF. The CDR3 region has the DNA TGTGCCAGCAGCTTAGTCGAGTTGGTAATCTATGGCTACACCTTC. The variable domain in full, with the rest retrieved from reference TRBV7-2 and TRBJ1-2, is GAGVSQSPSNKVTEKGKDVELRCDPISGHTALYWYRQSLGQGLEFLIYFQGNSAPDKSGLPSDRFSAERTGGSVSTLTIQRTQQEDSAVYLCASSLVELVIYGYTFGSGTRLTVV.

The genes are TRBV7-2 and TRBJ2-1, with no clear D. This CDR3 has 13 residues. CDR1 SGHTA and CDR2 FQGNSA come from the germline V gene. The V end lost 3 bases, the J end lost 11 bases, and 14 bases lay between the germline ends. The CDR3: CASSFKDSTKQFF. CDR3 coding DNA: TGTGCCAGCAGCTTTAAGGATTCTACTAAGCAGTTCTTC.

A note on this clonotype: At one boundary the junction diverges from the germline segment, which might be a read error. The gene calls are TRBV6-2 or TRBV6-3 and TRBJ1-4, with TRBD1 matching over 7 bases. CDR1 and CDR2 from the germline V gene are MNHEY and SVGEGT. The CDR3 sequence is 17 residues long. In DNA form, the CDR3 reads TGTGTCAGCAGTTACCCTCCACGACAGGGCCCGAATGAAAAACTGTTTTTT. Amino acids: CVSSYPPRQGPNEKLFF.

This clonotype came up many times. J is TRBJ1-4 and V is TRBV6-1; no firm D call. V lost 4 bases to trimming and J lost 2 bases, with 14 bases between them. Germline V gene sequence: CDR1 MNHNS, CDR2 SASEGT. The CDR3 has 16 residues. The CDR3 DNA is TGTGCCAGCAGTGCCCCACCCAAGGCCACTAATGAAAAACTGTTTTTT. Translation: CASSAPPKATNEKLFF.